This T cell receptor (beta chain) stems from a study of blood T cell repertoires in COVID-19. Study details: Samples representing acute and convalescent COVID-19 were sourced from the United States, Italy and Spain. Sources were T cells, B-cell-depleted T cells, or PBMCs; the material itself was cDNA or gDNA.

This clone was found many times. In the original analysis: The authors estimated nucleated cell counts from reference gene primer amplification. Only in-frame clones appear in the TCRdb table, and some are missing; sequencing was by immunoSEQ multiplex PCR. V, J and clone size are those of that table, while D and trimming were read from the DNA. The table shows 220,000 or so clones, with approximately 77% occurring only once. The sequence was collected from a woman of 80 years or more with acute or convalescent COVID-19. The sample taken for sequencing was peripheral blood.

CDR3 sequence: CAITGGNGETQYF. For the CDR3, the DNA is TGTGCCATCACGGGGGGTAATGGAGAGACCCAGTACTTC. V gene TRBV2 combines with J gene TRBJ2-5, with 7 nucleotides matching TRBD2. Trimming took 10 bases from V and 4 from J; bases not matched to a gene: 9. CDR3 length: 13 amino acids. CDR1 SNHLY and CDR2 FYNNEI come from the germline V gene. The full variable domain, with the rest looked up from reference TRBV2 and TRBJ2-5, is EPEVTQTPSHQVTQMGQEVILRCVPISNHLYFYWYRQILGQKVEFLVSFYNNEISEKSEIFDDQFSVERPDGSNFTLKIRSTKLEDSAMYFCAITGGNGETQYFGPGTRLLVL.